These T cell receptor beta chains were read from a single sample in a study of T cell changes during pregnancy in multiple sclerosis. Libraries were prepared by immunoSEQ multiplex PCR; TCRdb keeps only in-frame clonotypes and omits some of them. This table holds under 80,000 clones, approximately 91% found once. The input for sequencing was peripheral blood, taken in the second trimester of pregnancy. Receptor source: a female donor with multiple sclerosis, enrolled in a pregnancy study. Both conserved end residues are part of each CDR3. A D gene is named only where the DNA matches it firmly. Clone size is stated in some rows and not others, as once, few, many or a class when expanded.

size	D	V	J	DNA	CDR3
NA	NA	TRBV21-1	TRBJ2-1	TGTGCCAGCAGCAAAGTTATACAGACGACTGAGCAGTTCTTC	CASSKVIQTTEQFF
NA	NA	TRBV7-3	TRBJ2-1	TGTGCCAGCAGCTTAGGTAGGGAGGGGAAGGGACATTTCAATGAGCAGTTCTTC	CASSLGREGKGHFNEQFF
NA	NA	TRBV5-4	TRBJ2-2	TGTGCCAGCAGCTTCGGGAAGTGGATTCCGAACACCGGGGAGCTGTTTTTT	CASSFGKWIPNTGELFF
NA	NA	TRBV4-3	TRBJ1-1	TGCGCCAGCAGCCGTCTCTCGAACACTGAAGCTTTCTTT	CASSRLSNTEAFF
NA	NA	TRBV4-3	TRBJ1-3	TGCGCCAGCAGCCAAGATCGGGGTCAGCCCCCCTCTGGAAACACCATATATTTT	CASSQDRGQPPSGNTIYF
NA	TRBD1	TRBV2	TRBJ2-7	TGTGCCAGCGCGGGACAGGGGGCCTACGAGCAGTACTTC	CASAGQGAYEQYF
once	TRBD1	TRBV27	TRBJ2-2	TGTGCCAGCAGTCCTCGACAGGGGGGAACCGGGGAGCTGTTTTTT	CASSPRQGGTGELFF
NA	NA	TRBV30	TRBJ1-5	TGTGCCTGGAGTCAACAGGGAAATCAGCCCCAGCATTTT	CAWSQQGNQPQHF
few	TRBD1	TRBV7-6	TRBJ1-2	TGTGCCAGCAGCTCGGGGACAGTCCCATGGGATGGCTACACCTTC	CASSSGTVPWDGYTF
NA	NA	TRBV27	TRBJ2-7	TGTGCCAGCAAAAGGCGGGCTCCTTACTACGAGCAGTACTTC	CASKRRAPYYEQYF
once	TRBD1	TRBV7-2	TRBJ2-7	TGTGCCAGCAGCGTACAGGGGGTTGGGTACGAGCAGTACTTC	CASSVQGVGYEQYF
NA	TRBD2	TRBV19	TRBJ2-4	TGTGCCAGTAGTCGAGGCGGGAGGGGGGACATTCAGTACTTC	CASSRGGRGDIQYF
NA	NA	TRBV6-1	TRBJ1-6	TGTGCCAGCAGGGGCAGCTCCTATAATTCACCCCTCCACTTT	CASRGSSYNSPLHF
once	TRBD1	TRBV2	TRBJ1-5	TGTGCCAGCAGAGGGACAGGGGCCGCAGGGCCCCAGCATTTT	CASRGTGAAGPQHF
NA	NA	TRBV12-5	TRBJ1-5	TGTGCTAGTGGTTTGGAGAGTGGCGGGAGGCATTTT	CASGLESGGRHF
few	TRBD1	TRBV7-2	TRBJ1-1	TGTGCCAGCAGCCCATATCTCTCCGACAGGGGAGCTTTCTTT	CASSPYLSDRGAFF
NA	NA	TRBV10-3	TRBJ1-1	TGTGCCATCAGTGAAGGTCAGGGAAGAAACACTGAAGCTTTCTTT	CAISEGQGRNTEAFF
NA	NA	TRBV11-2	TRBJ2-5	TGTGCCAGCAGTTTTTCCCGGGGGAGTCAGTACTTC	CASSFSRGSQYF
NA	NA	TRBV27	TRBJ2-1	TGTGCCAGCAGTTTGCGTCAGCGGGCCAATGAGCAGTTCTTC	CASSLRQRANEQFF
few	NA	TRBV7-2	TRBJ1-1	TGTGCCAGCAGCCCTCCGTGGGGGGGGCACACTGAAGCTTTCTTT	CASSPPWGGHTEAFF
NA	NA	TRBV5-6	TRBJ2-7	TGTGCCAGCAGCTACTTGTCTCCAGGGGACTACGAGCAGTACTTC	CASSYLSPGDYEQYF
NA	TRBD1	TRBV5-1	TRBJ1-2	TGCGCCAGCAGCTTGACCGGACAGGGTGTGGAGGGCTACACCTTC	CASSLTGQGVEGYTF
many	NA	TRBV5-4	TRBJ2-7	TGTGCCAGCAGCCCCCCCGGCTCCTACGAGCAGTACTTC	CASSPPGSYEQYF
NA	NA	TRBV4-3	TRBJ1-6	TGCGCCAGCAGCCAAGGGCCCCTGGCGGGGAATTCACCCCTCCACTTT	CASSQGPLAGNSPLHF
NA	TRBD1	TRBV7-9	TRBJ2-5	TGTGCCAGCAGCTCTAGTTTCCGGGACAGGGGACTCGAGACCCAGTACTTC	CASSSSFRDRGLETQYF
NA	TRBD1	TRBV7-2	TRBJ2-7	TGTGCCAGCAGCTTAAGGGGGACAGGGGGCCTTGACGAGCAGTACTTC	CASSLRGTGGLDEQYF
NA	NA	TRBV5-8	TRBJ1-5	TGTGCCAGCAAATGGAACTCCAGGACTTATAGCAATCAGCCCCAGCATTTT	CASKWNSRTYSNQPQHF
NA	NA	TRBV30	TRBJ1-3	TGTGCCTGGGGAGGGTTTTTAAACACCATATATTTT	CAWGGFLNTIYF
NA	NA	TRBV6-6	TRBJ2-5	TGTGCCAGCTCGGCGGGCGGTTGGGAGACCCAGTACTTC	CASSAGGWETQYF
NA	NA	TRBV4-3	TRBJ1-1	TGCGCCAGCAGCCAAGAACTCGTGTCCTGGGCCGCTGAAGCTTTCTTT	CASSQELVSWAAEAFF